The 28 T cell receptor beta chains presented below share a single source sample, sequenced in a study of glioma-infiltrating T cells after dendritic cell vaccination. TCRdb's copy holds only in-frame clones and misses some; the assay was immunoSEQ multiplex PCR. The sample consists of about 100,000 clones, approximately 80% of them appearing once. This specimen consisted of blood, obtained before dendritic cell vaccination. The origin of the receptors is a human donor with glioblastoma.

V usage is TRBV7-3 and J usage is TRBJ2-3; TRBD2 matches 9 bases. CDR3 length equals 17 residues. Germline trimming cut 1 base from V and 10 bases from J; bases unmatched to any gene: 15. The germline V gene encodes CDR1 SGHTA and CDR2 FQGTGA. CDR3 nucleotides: TGTGCCAGCAGCTTAAGAGCGGGGGGCACTGCTGGGGGGGCGCAGTATTTT. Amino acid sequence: CASSLRAGGTAGGAQYF.

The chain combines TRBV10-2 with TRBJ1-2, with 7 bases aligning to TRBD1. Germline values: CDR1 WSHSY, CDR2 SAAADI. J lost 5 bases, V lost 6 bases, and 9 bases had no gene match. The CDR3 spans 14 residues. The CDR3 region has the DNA TGCGCCAGCAGCCCAGGGGGAACGGGTTATGGCTACACCTTC. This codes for CASSPGGTGYGYTF.

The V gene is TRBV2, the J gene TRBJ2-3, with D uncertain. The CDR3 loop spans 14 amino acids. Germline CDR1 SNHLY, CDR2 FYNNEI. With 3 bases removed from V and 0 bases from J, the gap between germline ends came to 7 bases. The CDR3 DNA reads TGTGCCAGCAGTGAGAGGCGTAGCACAGATACGCAGTATTTT. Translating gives CASSERRSTDTQYF.

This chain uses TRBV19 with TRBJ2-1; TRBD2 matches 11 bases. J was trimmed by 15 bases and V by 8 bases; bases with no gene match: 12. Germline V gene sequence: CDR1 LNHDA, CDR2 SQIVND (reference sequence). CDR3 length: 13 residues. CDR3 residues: CASALAGEVAAFF. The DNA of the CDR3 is TGTGCCAGTGCACTAGCGGGAGAGGTCGCCGCGTTCTTC.

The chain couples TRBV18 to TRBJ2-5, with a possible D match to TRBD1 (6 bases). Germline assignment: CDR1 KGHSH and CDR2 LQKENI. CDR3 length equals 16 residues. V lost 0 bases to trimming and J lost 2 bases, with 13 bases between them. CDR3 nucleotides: TGTGCCAGCTCACCACCGGTAGGAGACAGGCAAGAGACCCAGTACTTC. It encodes CASSPPVGDRQETQYF.

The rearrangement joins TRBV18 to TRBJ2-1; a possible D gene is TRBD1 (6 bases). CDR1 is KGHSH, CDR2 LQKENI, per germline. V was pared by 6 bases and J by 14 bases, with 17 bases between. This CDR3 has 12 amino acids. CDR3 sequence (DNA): TGTGCCAGCTCCCCCTCCGGGACATCTAAGTTCTTC. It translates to CASSPSGTSKFF.

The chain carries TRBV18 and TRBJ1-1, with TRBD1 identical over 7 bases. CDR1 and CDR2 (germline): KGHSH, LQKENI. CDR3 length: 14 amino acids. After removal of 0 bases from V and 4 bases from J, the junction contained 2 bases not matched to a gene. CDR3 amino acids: CASSPPTGFTEAFF. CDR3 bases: TGTGCCAGCTCACCACCGACAGGGTTCACTGAAGCTTTCTTT. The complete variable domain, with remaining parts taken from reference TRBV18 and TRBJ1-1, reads NAGVMQNPRHLVRRRGQEARLRCSPMKGHSHVYWYRQLPEEGLKFMVYLQKENIIDESGMPKERFSAEFPKEGPSILRIQQVVRGDSAAYFCASSPPTGFTEAFFGQGTRLTVV.

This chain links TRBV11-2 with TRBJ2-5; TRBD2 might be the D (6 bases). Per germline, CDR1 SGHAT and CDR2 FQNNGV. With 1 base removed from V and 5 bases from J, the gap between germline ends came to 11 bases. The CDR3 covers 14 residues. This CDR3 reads CASSLGRASETQYF. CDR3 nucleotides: TGTGCCAGCAGCTTAGGGAGGGCCAGCGAGACCCAGTACTTC.

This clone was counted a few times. The DNA for the CDR3 is TGTGCCAGCAGCACTCTGGGGAGCGGTAAGAGGTACGAGCAGTACTTC. Translating it yields CASSTLGSGKRYEQYF. The chain employs TRBV7-2 and TRBJ2-7, with D tentatively TRBD2 (5 bases). In germline, CDR1 is SGHTA, CDR2 FQGNSA. V was pared by 5 bases and J by 4 bases, with 21 bases between. This CDR3 is 16 amino acids long.

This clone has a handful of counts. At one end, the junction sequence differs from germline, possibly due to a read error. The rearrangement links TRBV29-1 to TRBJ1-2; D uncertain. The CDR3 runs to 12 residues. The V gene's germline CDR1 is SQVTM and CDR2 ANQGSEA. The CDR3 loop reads CSVAYERGSLAF. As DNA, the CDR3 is TGCAGCGTTGCCTATGAACGAGGTAGCTTGGCCTTC.

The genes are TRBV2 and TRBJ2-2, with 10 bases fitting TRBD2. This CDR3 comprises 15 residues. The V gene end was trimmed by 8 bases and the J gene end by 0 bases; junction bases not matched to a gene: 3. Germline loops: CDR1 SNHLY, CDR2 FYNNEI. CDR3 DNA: TGTGCCAGCTCACTAGCGGGAACGAACACCGGGGAGCTGTTTTTT. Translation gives CASSLAGTNTGELFF.

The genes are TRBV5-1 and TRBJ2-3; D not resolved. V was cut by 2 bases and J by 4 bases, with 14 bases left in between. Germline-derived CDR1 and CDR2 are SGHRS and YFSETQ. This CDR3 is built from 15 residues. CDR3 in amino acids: CASSLGSLSADTQYF. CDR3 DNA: TGCGCCAGCAGCTTAGGCAGTCTAAGCGCAGATACGCAGTATTTT. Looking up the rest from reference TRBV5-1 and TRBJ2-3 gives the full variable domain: KAGVTQTPRYLIKTRGQQVTLSCSPISGHRSVSWYQQTPGQGLQFLFEYFSETQRNKGNFPGRFSGRQFSNSRSEMNVSTLELGDSALYLCASSLGSLSADTQYFGPGTRLTVL.

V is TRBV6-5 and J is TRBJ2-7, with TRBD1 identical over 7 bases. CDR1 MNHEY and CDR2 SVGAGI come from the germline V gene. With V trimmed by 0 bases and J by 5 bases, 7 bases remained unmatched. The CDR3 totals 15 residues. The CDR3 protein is CASSYSSRGYHEQYF. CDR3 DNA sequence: TGTGCCAGCAGTTACTCGAGCAGGGGGTATCACGAGCAGTACTTC.

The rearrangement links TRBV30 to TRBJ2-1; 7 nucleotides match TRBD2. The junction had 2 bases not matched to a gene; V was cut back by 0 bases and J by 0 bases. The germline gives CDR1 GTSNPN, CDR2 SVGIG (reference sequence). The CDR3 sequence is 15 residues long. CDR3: CAWSVGGSSYNEQFF. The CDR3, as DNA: TGTGCCTGGAGTGTGGGGGGGAGCTCCTACAATGAGCAGTTCTTC.

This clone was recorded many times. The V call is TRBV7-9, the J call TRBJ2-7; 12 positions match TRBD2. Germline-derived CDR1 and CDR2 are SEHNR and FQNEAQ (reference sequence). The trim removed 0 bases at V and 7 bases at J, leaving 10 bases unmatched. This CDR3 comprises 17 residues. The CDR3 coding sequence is TGTGCCAGCAGCTTAGCGCCGCTAGCGGGGGGGCCCTGGGAGCAGTACTTC. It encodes CASSLAPLAGGPWEQYF.

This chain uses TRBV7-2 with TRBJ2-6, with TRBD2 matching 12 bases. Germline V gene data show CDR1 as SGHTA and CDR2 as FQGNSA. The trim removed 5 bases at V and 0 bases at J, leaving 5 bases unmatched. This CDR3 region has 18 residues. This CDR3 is CASSPPGLAGSGANVLTF. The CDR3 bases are TGTGCCAGCAGCCCCCCGGGACTAGCGGGCTCTGGGGCCAACGTCCTGACTTTC. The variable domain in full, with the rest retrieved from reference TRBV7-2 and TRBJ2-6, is GAGVSQSPSNKVTEKGKDVELRCDPISGHTALYWYRQSLGQGLEFLIYFQGNSAPDKSGLPSDRFSAERTGGSVSTLTIQRTQQEDSAVYLCASSPPGLAGSGANVLTFGAGSRLTVL.

DNA of the CDR3: TGTGCCAGCAGCGTAGGGCCCATTGCCACGTCCTACGAGCAGTACTTC. This codes for CASSVGPIATSYEQYF. This chain uses TRBV9 with TRBJ2-7; D call uncertain. Trimming removed 0 bases from V and 1 base from J, with 14 bases in between. The CDR3 loop spans 16 amino acids. Germline V gene sequence: CDR1 SGDLS, CDR2 YYNGEE.

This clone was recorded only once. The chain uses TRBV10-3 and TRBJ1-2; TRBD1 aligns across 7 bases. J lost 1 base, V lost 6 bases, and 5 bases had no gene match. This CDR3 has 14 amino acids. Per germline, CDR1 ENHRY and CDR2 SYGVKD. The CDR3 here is CAIRPGQDNYGYTF. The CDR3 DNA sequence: TGTGCCATCAGGCCCGGACAGGATAACTATGGCTACACCTTC.

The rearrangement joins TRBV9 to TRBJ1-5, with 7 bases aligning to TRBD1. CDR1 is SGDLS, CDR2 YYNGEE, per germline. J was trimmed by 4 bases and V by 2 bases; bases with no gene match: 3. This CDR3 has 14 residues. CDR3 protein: CASSVQGGNQPQHF. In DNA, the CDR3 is TGTGCCAGCAGCGTCCAGGGGGGAAATCAGCCCCAGCATTTT.

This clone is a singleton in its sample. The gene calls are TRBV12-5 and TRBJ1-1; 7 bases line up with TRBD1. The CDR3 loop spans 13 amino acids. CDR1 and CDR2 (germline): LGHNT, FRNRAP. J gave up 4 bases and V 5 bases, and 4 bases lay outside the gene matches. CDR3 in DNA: TGTGCTAGTGGTATGGACAGGAGCACTGAAGCTTTCTTT. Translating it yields CASGMDRSTEAFF.

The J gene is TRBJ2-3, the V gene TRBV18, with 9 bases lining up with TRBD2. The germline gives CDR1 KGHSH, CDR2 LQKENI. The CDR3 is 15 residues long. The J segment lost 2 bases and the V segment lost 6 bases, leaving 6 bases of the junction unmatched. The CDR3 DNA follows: TGTGCCAGCTCTGAACGACTAGCGGACACAGATACGCAGTATTTT. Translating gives CASSERLADTDTQYF. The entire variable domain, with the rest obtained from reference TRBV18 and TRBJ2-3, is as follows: NAGVMQNPRHLVRRRGQEARLRCSPMKGHSHVYWYRQLPEEGLKFMVYLQKENIIDESGMPKERFSAEFPKEGPSILRIQQVVRGDSAAYFCASSERLADTDTQYFGPGTRLTVL.

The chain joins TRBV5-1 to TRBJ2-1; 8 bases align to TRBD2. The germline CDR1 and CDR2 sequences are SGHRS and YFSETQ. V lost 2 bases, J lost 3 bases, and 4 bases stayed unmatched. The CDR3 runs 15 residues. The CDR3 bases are TGCGCCAGCAGCTTCAGCGGGGGTTTCTACAATGAGCAGTTCTTC. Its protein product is CASSFSGGFYNEQFF.

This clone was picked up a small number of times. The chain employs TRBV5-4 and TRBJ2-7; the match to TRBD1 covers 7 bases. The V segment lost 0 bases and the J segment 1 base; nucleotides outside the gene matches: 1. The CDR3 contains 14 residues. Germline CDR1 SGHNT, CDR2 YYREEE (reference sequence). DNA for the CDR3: TGTGCCAGCAGCTTGGGACAGGGATCCTACGAGCAGTACTTC. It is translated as CASSLGQGSYEQYF.

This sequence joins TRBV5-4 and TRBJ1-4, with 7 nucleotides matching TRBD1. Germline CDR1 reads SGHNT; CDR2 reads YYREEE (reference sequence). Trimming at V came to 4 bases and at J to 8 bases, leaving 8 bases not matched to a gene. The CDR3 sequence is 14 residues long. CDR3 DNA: TGTGCCAGCAGCCGGGAGGGACAGACCGAAAAACTGTTTTTT. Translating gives CASSREGQTEKLFF.

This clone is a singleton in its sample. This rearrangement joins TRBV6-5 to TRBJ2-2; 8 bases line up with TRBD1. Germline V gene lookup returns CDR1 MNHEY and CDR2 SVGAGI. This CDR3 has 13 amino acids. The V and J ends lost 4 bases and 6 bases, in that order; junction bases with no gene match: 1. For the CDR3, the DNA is TGTGCCAGCAGTTGGACAGGGCCCGGGGAGCTGTTTTTT. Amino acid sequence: CASSWTGPGELFF.

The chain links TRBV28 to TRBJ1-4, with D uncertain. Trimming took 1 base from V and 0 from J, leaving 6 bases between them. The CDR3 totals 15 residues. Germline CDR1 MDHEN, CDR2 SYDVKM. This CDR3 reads CASSLSGATNEKLFF. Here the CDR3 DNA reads TGTGCCAGCAGTTTATCCGGTGCAACTAATGAAAAACTGTTTTTT.

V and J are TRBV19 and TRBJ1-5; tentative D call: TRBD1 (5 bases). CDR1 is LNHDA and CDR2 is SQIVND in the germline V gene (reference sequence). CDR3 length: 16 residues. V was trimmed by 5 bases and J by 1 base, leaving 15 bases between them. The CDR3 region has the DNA TGTGCCAGTAGTTTCACGAAGGGACTCAGCAATCAGCCCCAGCATTTT. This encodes CASSFTKGLSNQPQHF. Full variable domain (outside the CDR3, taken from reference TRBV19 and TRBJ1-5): DGGITQSPKYLFRKEGQNVTLSCEQNLNHDAMYWYRQDPGQGLRLIYYSQIVNDFQKGDIAEGYSVSREKKESFPLTVTSAQKNPTAFYLCASSFTKGLSNQPQHFGDGTRLSIL.

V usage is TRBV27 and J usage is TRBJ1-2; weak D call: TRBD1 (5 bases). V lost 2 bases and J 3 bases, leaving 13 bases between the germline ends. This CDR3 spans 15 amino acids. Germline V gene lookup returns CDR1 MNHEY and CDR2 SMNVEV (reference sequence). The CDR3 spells CASSLIAGSYYGYTF. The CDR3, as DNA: TGTGCCAGCAGTTTAATCGCAGGGTCTTACTATGGCTACACCTTC.